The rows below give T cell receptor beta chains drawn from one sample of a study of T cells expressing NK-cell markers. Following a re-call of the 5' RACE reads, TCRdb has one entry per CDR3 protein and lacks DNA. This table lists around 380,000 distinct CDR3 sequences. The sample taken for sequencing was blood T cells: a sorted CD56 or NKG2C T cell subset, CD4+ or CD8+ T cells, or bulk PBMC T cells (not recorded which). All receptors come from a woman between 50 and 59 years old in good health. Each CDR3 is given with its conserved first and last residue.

CASSLVAGEGAEAFF	TRBV5-1	TRBJ1-1
CASSLKRATGELFF	TRBV12-3/TRBV12-4	TRBJ2-2
CAINAGLAGYNEQFF	TRBV10-3	TRBJ2-1
CASSPGLSSETQYF	TRBV3-1	TRBJ2-5
CASRALSYGYTF	TRBV5-6	TRBJ1-2
CASSGGVGASYNEQFF	TRBV2	TRBJ2-1
CASSPEGGEKLFF	TRBV5-1	TRBJ1-4
CASSAGVSEQFF	TRBV13	TRBJ2-1
CASSLAKDPGTASSYEQYF	TRBV13	TRBJ2-7
CASSPGLKGGTYEQYF	TRBV18	TRBJ2-7
CASSGISPGHTGELFF	TRBV7-9	TRBJ2-2
CASIHSGSGANVLTF	TRBV12-3/TRBV12-4	TRBJ2-6
CASSSGPLYNEQFF	TRBV5-6	TRBJ2-1
CATSYETGDTGELFF	TRBV10-3	TRBJ2-2
CASSLATTSGSSEQFF	TRBV5-6	TRBJ2-1
CASSGGLITDTQYF	TRBV4-2	TRBJ2-3
CASSRRDLNEQFF	TRBV21-1	TRBJ2-1
CASSQERATGGFF	TRBV4-2	TRBJ2-1